This entry lists 28 T cell receptor beta chains sequenced from one sample in a study of blood T cell repertoires in COVID-19. Repertoires were generated with immunoSEQ multiplex PCR, while TCRdb's copy carries only in-frame clones and drops some. The sample has some 93,000 clones; around nine tenths are singletons. The sample was peripheral blood. Receptors were obtained from a woman of 80 years or more with acute or convalescent COVID-19.

The chain recombines TRBV7-8 with TRBJ1-2, with D maybe TRBD1 (5 bases). The CDR3 loop spans 15 amino acids. The germline CDR1 and CDR2 sequences are SGHVS and FQNEAQ. With 5 bases removed from V and 4 bases from J, the gap between germline ends came to 17 bases. CDR3 coding DNA: TGTGCCAGCAGCCCACGCGGCGGGGGAATCTATGGCTACACCTTC. Its protein is CASSPRGGGIYGYTF.

The V call is TRBV11-2, the J call TRBJ1-1, with 7 positions matching TRBD1. This CDR3 is 16 amino acids long. J was trimmed by 6 bases and V by 5 bases; bases with no gene match: 15. The germline V gene has CDR1 SGHAT and CDR2 FQNNGV. As DNA, the CDR3 is TGTGCCAGCAGCAGTACCTCCAGGGGGGCTTGGTCTGAAGCTTTCTTT. This sequence encodes CASSSTSRGAWSEAFF.

This clone was recorded only once. The DNA for the CDR3 is TGTGCTAGTGGTTTGGGGACAGAATTCTATGGCTACACCTTC. Translated, it gives CASGLGTEFYGYTF. The chain has TRBV12-5 and TRBJ1-2; tentative D call: TRBD1 (6 bases). V dropped 1 base and J dropped 4 bases, with 10 bases sitting between them. Germline lookup yields CDR1 LGHNT and CDR2 FRNRAP. CDR3 size: 14 residues.

CDR3 residues: CASSPTGTQPQHF. CDR3 nucleotide sequence: TGTGCCAGCTCACCGACAGGGACTCAGCCCCAGCATTTT. This rearrangement joins TRBV18 to TRBJ1-5; 7 nucleotides line up with TRBD1. V trimming: 3 bases; J trimming: 6 bases; junction bases outside the gene matches: 2. Germline lookup yields CDR1 KGHSH and CDR2 LQKENI. The CDR3 extends over 13 amino acids.

The chain couples TRBV12-5 to TRBJ2-1; 13 bases match TRBD2. The J segment lost 9 bases and the V segment lost 6 bases, leaving 5 bases of the junction unmatched. The germline gives CDR1 LGHNT, CDR2 FRNRAP. The length of the CDR3 is 14 residues. CDR3 sequence reads: CASGPGLAGPEQFF. CDR3 nucleotide sequence: TGTGCTAGTGGCCCGGGACTAGCGGGGCCTGAGCAGTTCTTC.

This sequence joins TRBV7-3 and TRBJ2-1; 11 bases are shared with TRBD1. CDR1 SGHTA and CDR2 FQGTGA come from the germline V gene. The length of the CDR3 is 15 residues. Trimming removed 4 bases from V and 8 bases from J; junction bases left unmatched: 7. CDR3 sequence (DNA): TGTGCCAGCAGCTGGACAGGGGGCTTGTTAGATGAGCAGTTCTTC. It codes for CASSWTGGLLDEQFF.

This clone was observed a single time. V is TRBV11-2 and J is TRBJ2-7, with 9 bases matching TRBD2. Looked up from germline, CDR1 is SGHAT and CDR2 is FQNNGV. The CDR3 is made up of 14 amino acids. The J segment lost 3 bases and the V segment lost 3 bases, leaving 3 bases of the junction unmatched. For the CDR3, the DNA is TGTGCCAGCAGCTTGCGGGGGGGCGACTACGAGCAGTACTTC. Translation: CASSLRGGDYEQYF.

Worth noting for this clone: The junction shows a germline mismatch at one end, possibly a read error. The genes are TRBV9 and TRBJ2-1; D might be TRBD2 (6 bases). The germline V gene has CDR1 SGDLS and CDR2 YYNGEE. The CDR3 extends over 15 amino acids. CDR3: CANSATRQPYNEQFF. In DNA, the CDR3 is TGTGCCAACAGCGCGACTAGGCAGCCCTACAATGAGCAGTTCTTC.

V usage is TRBV7-6 and J usage is TRBJ1-2; TRBD1 agrees at 8 bases. The CDR3 has 15 amino acids. Germline CDR1 SGHVS, CDR2 FNYEAQ. J lost 8 bases, V lost 6 bases, and 14 bases had no gene match. For the CDR3, the DNA is TGTGCCAGCAGTCTAGTTCCAGGGGGCGCTGGGGGCTACACCTTC. Protein sequence: CASSLVPGGAGGYTF.

The chain is built from TRBV6-6 and TRBJ1-5; no definite D call. Trimming removed 5 bases at V and 6 bases at J, with 11 bases between. The CDR3 is 13 amino acids. Germline V gene lookup returns CDR1 MNHNY and CDR2 SVGAGI (reference sequence). The CDR3 loop is CASSALPVQPQHF. CDR3 coding DNA: TGTGCCAGCAGTGCCCTACCCGTTCAGCCCCAGCATTTT.

The CDR3 protein is CASSELQGSYEQYF. CDR3 nucleotide sequence: TGTGCCAGCAGCGAACTTCAGGGGTCCTACGAGCAGTACTTC. The V gene is TRBV27, the J gene TRBJ2-7; D perhaps matches TRBD1 (6 bases). The germline V gene encodes CDR1 MNHEY and CDR2 SMNVEV (reference sequence). With 6 bases removed from V and 1 base from J, the gap between germline ends came to 13 bases. CDR3 length: 14 amino acids.

The chain uses TRBV28 and TRBJ1-5; no definite D call. Germline V lookup: CDR1 MDHEN, CDR2 SYDVKM. The CDR3 has 14 residues. V was shortened by 2 bases and J by 4 bases, with 9 bases between the two germline ends. CDR3 sequence reads: CASSLGQVNQPQHF. The CDR3, as DNA: TGTGCCAGCAGTTTAGGGCAGGTTAATCAGCCCCAGCATTTT.

The V call is TRBV7-9, the J call TRBJ2-4; tentative D call: TRBD2 (5 bases). The CDR3 extends over 16 amino acids. V was cut by 2 bases and J by 2 bases, with 13 bases left in between. From germline, CDR1 is SEHNR and CDR2 FQNEAQ (reference sequence). CDR3 sequence: CASSLRRLSTKNIQYF. CDR3 DNA sequence: TGTGCCAGCAGCTTAAGGAGGCTTTCGACCAAAAACATTCAGTACTTC.

The chain couples TRBV9 to TRBJ2-1; maybe TRBD2 (6 bases). From germline, CDR1 is SGDLS and CDR2 YYNGEE. CDR3 length: 15 residues. The V and J ends lost 3 bases and 0 bases respectively, with 10 bases between them. CDR3 DNA sequence: TGTGCCAGCAGCGCTAGCGTTGGCTCCTACAATGAGCAGTTCTTC. This translates into CASSASVGSYNEQFF.

The V and J genes are TRBV5-6 and TRBJ2-2, with D tentatively TRBD2 (7 bases). CDR1 and CDR2 from the germline V gene are SGHDT and YYEEEE. The CDR3 length is 16 residues. The V end was cut by 3 bases, the J end by 0 bases, with 12 bases between. CDR3 sequence (DNA): TGTGCCAGCAGCTGGGGGGGCCGCGCGAACACCGGGGAGCTGTTTTTT. Translated: CASSWGGRANTGELFF.

The genes are TRBV11-3 and TRBJ2-1; 7 bases map to TRBD2. The CDR3 is 16 amino acids. After removal of 4 bases from V and 3 bases from J, the junction contained 9 bases not matched to a gene. Germline loops: CDR1 SGHNT, CDR2 YENEEA. CDR3 nucleotides: TGTGCCAGCAGCTCCGGGACTATGGCCTACTACAATGAGCAGTTCTTC. This translates into CASSSGTMAYYNEQFF.

The rearrangement joins TRBV21-1 to TRBJ2-3; TRBD1 is taken as the D call from the table, unchecked against the DNA. TRBV21-1 is termed a pseudogene. There are 17 residues in the CDR3. The CDR3 DNA is TGTGCCAGCAGCAAAGCCTCGGAACAGGGGGACAAAGATACGCAGTATTTT. Its protein is CASSKASEQGDKDTQYF.

This chain connects TRBV27 to TRBJ1-4; D is undetermined. CDR1 and CDR2 from the germline V gene are MNHEY and SMNVEV (reference sequence). This CDR3 region has 16 residues. V lost 5 bases and J 2 bases, leaving 15 bases between the germline ends. CDR3 DNA sequence: TGTGCCAGCAGTCCGACTGACCCACCCACTAATGAAAAACTGTTTTTT. Encoded protein: CASSPTDPPTNEKLFF.

The rearrangement uses TRBV28 and TRBJ2-1; 8 nucleotides agree with TRBD2. CDR3 length: 15 residues. V gave up 6 bases and J gave up 1 base; unmatched junction bases: 5. Germline CDR1 MDHEN, CDR2 SYDVKM. In DNA, the CDR3 is TGTGCCAGCAGAAGGGCGGGGGGATCCTACAATGAGCAGTTCTTC. It translates to CASRRAGGSYNEQFF.

The rearrangement uses TRBV9 and TRBJ2-5; D may be TRBD2 (5 bases). V was trimmed by 1 base and J by 0 bases, leaving 16 bases between them. The CDR3 runs 17 residues. CDR1 is SGDLS, CDR2 YYNGEE, per germline. This CDR3 reads CASSVSAGRIDQETQYF. In nucleotides, the CDR3 is TGTGCCAGCAGCGTATCGGCGGGTAGAATAGACCAAGAGACCCAGTACTTC.

V is TRBV3-1 (or the pseudogene TRBV3-2) and J is TRBJ2-1, with TRBD2 matching over 8 bases. Unmatched junction bases numbered 8, after V lost 0 bases and J lost 7 bases. This CDR3 region has 16 residues. CDR1 and CDR2 from the germline V gene are LGHDT and YNNKEL (reference sequence). CDR3 sequence reads: CASSQEGGGYRNEQFF. The CDR3 DNA is TGTGCCAGCAGCCAAGAGGGCGGGGGGTATAGAAATGAGCAGTTCTTC.

Written as DNA, the CDR3 is TGCGCCAGCAGCTTGGCGTTCTATAATTCACCCCTCCACTTT. It codes for CASSLAFYNSPLHF. The V call is TRBV5-1, the J call TRBJ1-6; D remains ambiguous. The V gene lost 0 bases and the J gene lost 3 bases, with 4 bases spanning the gap. Looked up from germline, CDR1 is SGHRS and CDR2 is YFSETQ. The CDR3 spans 14 residues.

The chain links TRBV18 to TRBJ1-1; possible D gene TRBD1, 6 bases. The germline V gene encodes CDR1 KGHSH and CDR2 LQKENI. Between the trimmed V and J ends, which lost 3 bases and 1 base, there was a span of 12 bases. There are 15 residues in the CDR3. In nucleotides, the CDR3 is TGTGCCAGCTCACCCTCGGGCAGGGGGAACACTGAAGCTTTCTTT. Its translation is CASSPSGRGNTEAFF.

This chain connects TRBV14 to TRBJ1-2; TRBD1 aligns across 7 bases. J gave up 4 bases and V 0 bases, and 2 bases lay outside the gene matches. This CDR3 contains 14 residues. Germline loops: CDR1 SGHDN, CDR2 FVKESK. DNA of the CDR3: TGTGCCAGCAGCCAAGAGACAGGGACCTATGGCTACACCTTC. This translates into CASSQETGTYGYTF.

The V call is TRBV11-3, the J call TRBJ1-1; possible D gene TRBD1, 6 bases. V was clipped by 6 bases and J by 4 bases, with 15 bases between them. Germline V CDR1 and CDR2: SGHNT, YENEEA. This CDR3 is 14 amino acids long. CDR3 coding DNA: TGTGCCAGCAGTCCCTCCAGGGGATTCACTGAAGCTTTCTTT. Its protein product is CASSPSRGFTEAFF.

The genes are TRBV2 and TRBJ2-3; tentative D call: TRBD2 (6 bases). Per the germline V gene, CDR1 is SNHLY and CDR2 is FYNNEI. This CDR3 has 13 amino acids. V was pared by 3 bases and J by 4 bases, with 8 bases between. The CDR3 DNA is TGTGCCAGCAGTGAGGACTACTCAGATACGCAGTATTTT. Amino acid sequence: CASSEDYSDTQYF.

J is TRBJ2-1 and V is TRBV10-3; unclear D gene. V shed 6 bases and J shed 0 bases, with 6 bases lying between them. The CDR3 is 13 amino acids. Germline CDR1 is ENHRY and CDR2 is SYGVKD. CDR3 bases: TGTGCCATCAGAGGAGACTCCTACAATGAGCAGTTCTTC. Translation: CAIRGDSYNEQFF.

The chain uses TRBV21-1 and TRBJ1-1; the D segment call TRBD1 is taken from the table without a DNA check. TRBV21-1 is reported as a pseudogene. This CDR3 has 15 amino acids. CDR3 amino acids: CASSKARQTNTEAFF. In DNA, the CDR3 is TGTGCCAGCAGCAAAGCGCGACAAACGAACACTGAAGCTTTCTTT.